This T cell receptor (beta chain) was sequenced in a study of shared clonotypes between healthy human individuals. The table came from immunoSEQ multiplex PCR; TCRdb's copy has only in-frame clones and leaves some out. The sample yields about 470,000 clones, 79% seen once. V lost 5 bases, J lost 7 bases, and 6 bases stayed unmatched. The germline V gene encodes CDR1 MNHEY and CDR2 SMNVEV (reference sequence). This CDR3 is built from 15 residues. Material: PBMCs. The TCR sequence derives from a woman in her thirties or forties in good health. Some clones in this sample may be carry-over from other donors' samples. The gene calls are TRBV27 and TRBJ2-1; 12 nucleotides align to TRBD2. CDR3 bases: TGTGCCAGCAGTCTCCGACTAGCGGGAGCAAATGAGCAGTTCTTC. Its translation: CASSLRLAGANEQFF.